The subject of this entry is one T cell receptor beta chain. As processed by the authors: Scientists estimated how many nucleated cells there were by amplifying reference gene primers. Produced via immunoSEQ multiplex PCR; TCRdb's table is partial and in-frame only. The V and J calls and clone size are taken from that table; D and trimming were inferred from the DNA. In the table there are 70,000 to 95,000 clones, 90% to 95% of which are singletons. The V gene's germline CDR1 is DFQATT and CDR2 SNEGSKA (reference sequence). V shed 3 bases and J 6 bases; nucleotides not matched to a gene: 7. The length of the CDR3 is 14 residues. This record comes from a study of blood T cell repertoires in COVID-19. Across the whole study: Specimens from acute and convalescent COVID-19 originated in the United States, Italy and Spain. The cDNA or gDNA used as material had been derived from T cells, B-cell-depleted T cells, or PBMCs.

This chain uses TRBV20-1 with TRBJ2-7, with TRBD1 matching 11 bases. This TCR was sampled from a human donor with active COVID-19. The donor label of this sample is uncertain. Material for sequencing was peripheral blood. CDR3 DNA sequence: TGCAGTGCTAGTTGGGGACAGGGGGTTGTCGAGCAGTACTTC. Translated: CSASWGQGVVEQYF.